The clone carrying this T cell receptor (beta chain) was seen a single time. The sample comes from a study of immune evolution from preneoplasia to lung adenocarcinoma. CDR3 length equals 10 residues. CDR1 and CDR2 (germline): DFQATT, SNEGSKA (reference sequence). The germline V and J ends were trimmed by 6 bases and 2 bases, with 3 bases remaining between them. This table comes from immunoSEQ multiplex PCR, and its TCRdb copy is limited to in-frame clones, with some not included. Seen here are about 4,900 clones, roughly 79% observed once, and the top ten hold about 7%. Patient tissue came from resections in Japan or China, 2014–2017.

The chain joins TRBV20-1 to TRBJ2-3; D is undetermined. Sequencing was performed on FFPE minimally invasive lung adenocarcinoma tissue. The TCR sequence derives from a person between 60 and 80 years old with lung adenocarcinoma. The CDR3: CSAVTDTQYF. CDR3 coding DNA: TGCAGTGCCGTCACAGATACGCAGTATTTT.